One T cell receptor beta chain is described in this entry. Which antigen it targets is not known. No per-base quality is available; no much larger clone lies one base away. The collaborating institutions used their own protocols to collect whole blood in K2EDTA tubes. For TCRbeta analysis, collaborators shipped samples as frozen whole blood, isolated PBMCs, or DNA extracted from either of those sample types. The sample originates from a study of blood T cell repertoires in COVID-19 (TCRdb year 2020). Broadly, across the study: Collaborator samples came from the United States, Italy and Spain and covered acute and convalescent phases of COVID-19. The material from the prospective study consisted of cDNA or gDNA derived from T cells, B-cell-depleted T cells, or PBMCs. Subjects who had been exposed to COVID-19, were actively infected with it, or had recovered from it provided the deeply sampled blood TCRbeta repertoires that made up the dataset. The repertoires were made available in a free public database intended to serve as a resource for research on the immune response to SARS-CoV-2. The samples were drawn from two sources: the first 160 participants of the ongoing ImmuneRACE study, and 1,000 to 1,500 subjects contributed by 6 global collaborators. A de-identified subject ID, COVID-19 status, age in years and sex were almost always included in the sample metadata. Where HLA class I and class II types were available, the types were taken from metadata supplied by the sample provider, not from assay-based typing. On the study overall, not on this receptor specifically: The quantity of clinical and demographic metadata differed by source and by participant and was supplied without curation.

TCRbeta CDR3 regions were amplified from genomic DNA by means of the immunoSEQ Assay, a bias-controlled multiplex PCR. From the authors' description of their analysis: Within the assay, amplification of reference gene primers was used to estimate how many nucleated cells each sample contained. Sequence reads were collapsed and filtered to measure the absolute abundance of every unique TCRbeta CDR3 rearrangement. Productive Simpson clonality was computed per sample as the square root of Simpson's diversity index over productive rearrangements. This is the immuneACCESS table as TCRdb keeps it, with only in-frame sequences that have V and J called. A part of the clones is gone; compared with another copy, unresolved V genes explain less than half, and the rest is unexplained. That table furnishes V, J and clone size, whereas the DNA furnished D and trimming. The sample profile shows about 150,000 clones; about 86% of them were found once. The ten top clones hold 3% to 3.5% of the sample.

The CDR3, from cysteine to phenylalanine, totals 14 residues. The sequence is cut down to CDR3 DNA, 42 bases in frame from base 1. The germline V end is reduced by 4 bases and the J end by 7 bases; junction bases left unmatched: 7. Sequences ENHRY (CDR1) and SYGVKD (CDR2) are obtained from the germline V gene. The sample comprised peripheral blood. The TCR comes from a woman older than 75 with acute or convalescent COVID-19. The V gene is TRBV10-3 and the J gene is TRBJ1-2; TRBD1 agrees with 9 junctional bases. The sequenced DNA: TGTGCCATCAGTGCCCAGACAGGGGGGAGTGGCTACACCTTC. Translated, it gives CAISAQTGGSGYTF.